A selection of T cell receptor beta chains follows, all from one sample in a study of cytomegalovirus exposure and HLA in healthy donors. Assay: immunoSEQ multiplex PCR; the TCRdb copy retains only in-frame clones and omits some. This sample has 150,000 to 200,000 clones; 68% occur once, and the top ten carry about 3%. Sequencing was carried out using PBMCs. Receptor source: a woman in her thirties or forties in good health and CMV-seropositive. The CDR3 runs from the conserved cysteine through the conserved F or W. A D gene is named only where the DNA matches it firmly. Some rows have no size entry. The others give once, few or many, or a class for an expanded clone.

clone_size	v_call	d_call	j_call	cdr3_nt	cdr3_aa
NA	TRBV7-2	NA	TRBJ2-1	TGTGCCAGCAGCTTAGGCCGCAGCAATGAGCAGTTCTTC	CASSLGRSNEQFF
NA	TRBV5-1	NA	TRBJ1-2	TGCGCCAGCAGCTTGGGACAGGAGACTGGCTACCCCTTC	CASSLGQETGYPF
NA	TRBV6-5	NA	TRBJ1-2	TGTGCCAGCAGTTACGGGGGGAGTAGCTATGGCTACACCTTC	CASSYGGSSYGYTF
NA	TRBV4-2	NA	TRBJ2-7	TGTGCCAGCAGCCGTAACACAGACCTCCTCTCCCCCCCCGAGCAGTACTTC	CASSRNTDLLSPPEQYF
NA	TRBV7-3	TRBD1	TRBJ2-1	TGTGCCAGCAGACCGACAGGGGAGTACAATGAGCAGTTCTTC	CASRPTGEYNEQFF
NA	TRBV2	NA	TRBJ1-4	TGTGCCAGCAGTGACCCGACAGCAACTAATGAAAAACTGTTTTTT	CASSDPTATNEKLFF
NA	TRBV7-9	TRBD1	TRBJ2-7	TGTGCCAGCAGCTCCCGAACAGGGGACCGACCATTCGAGCAGTACTTC	CASSSRTGDRPFEQYF
NA	TRBV7-9	NA	TRBJ2-3	TGTGCCAGCAGCCCCACGGACAAGACCACAGATACGCAGTATTTT	CASSPTDKTTDTQYF
NA	TRBV28	NA	TRBJ1-5	TGTGCCAGCAGGGGGGGGCAGCCCCAGCATTTT	CASRGGQPQHF
NA	TRBV5-4	TRBD1	TRBJ2-2	TGTGCCAGCAGCTTGTCCCCGGGACAGACGAACACCGGGGAGCTGTTTTTT	CASSLSPGQTNTGELFF
few	TRBV5-4	TRBD1	TRBJ1-1	TGTGCCAGCAGCGGGGGGACAGTCTCCTTCTTT	CASSGGTVSFF
NA	TRBV5-1	TRBD1	TRBJ1-1	TGCGCCAGCAGCTCAACAGGGGGCGCCGGGAACACTGAAGCTTTCTTT	CASSSTGGAGNTEAFF
NA	TRBV11-1	TRBD2	TRBJ2-3	TGTGCCAGCAGCTTGGCGGGTAGCGGGATGCGGTCAGATACGCAGTATTTT	CASSLAGSGMRSDTQYF
NA	TRBV13	NA	TRBJ1-1	TGTGCCAGCAGCTTATCCCAGGGGAACACTGAAGCTTTCTTT	CASSLSQGNTEAFF
NA	TRBV27	TRBD2	TRBJ2-1	TGTGCCACCCTTAGCGGGGGGAACAATGAGCAGTTCTTC	CATLSGGNNEQFF
once	TRBV7-6	NA	TRBJ1-4	TGTGCCAGCAGCTCCCGGCGGGGGGATGAAAAACTGTTTTTT	CASSSRRGDEKLFF
NA	TRBV5-8	TRBD2	TRBJ2-1	TGTGCCAGCAGCTTCTGGGCTAGCGGGTGGATCCCCTACAATGAGCAGTTCTTC	CASSFWASGWIPYNEQFF
NA	TRBV7-2	TRBD2	TRBJ2-7	TGTGCCAGCAGCCCCAGCCCGGGGGGAGGGGACTCCTACGAGCAGTACTTC	CASSPSPGGGDSYEQYF